These T cell receptor beta chains were read from a single sample in a study of blood T cell repertoires in COVID-19. Method: immunoSEQ multiplex PCR; TCRdb's copy keeps in-frame clones and lacks some. The sample consists of approximately 360,000 clones, 75% to 90% of them appearing once. The source material was PBMCs or T cells enriched from blood (not recorded which). Every receptor here comes from a woman aged 45 to 65 who had recovered from COVID-19. The CDR3 runs from the conserved cysteine through the conserved F or W. A D gene is named only where the DNA matches it firmly. The size field is filled for only some rows; it gives once, few, many or a size class.

v_gene	j_gene	d_gene	abundance	CDR3aa	CDR3nt
TRBV5-1	TRBJ2-1	TRBD2	.	CASSSLAGGANEQFF	TGCGCCAGCAGCTCACTAGCGGGAGGAGCTAATGAGCAGTTCTTC
TRBV6-2/TRBV6-3	TRBJ2-7	.	.	CASSISRTYEQYF	TGTGCCAGCAGCATCAGCAGGACCTACGAGCAGTACTTC
TRBV6-5	TRBJ1-5	.	.	CASSPVWNQPQHF	TGTGCCAGCAGTCCGGTGTGGAATCAGCCCCAGCATTTT
TRBV7-9	TRBJ1-2	.	.	CASSLVGQAKDYYTF	TGTGCCAGCAGCTTAGTTGGGCAGGCAAAAGATTACTACACCTTC
TRBV3-1/TRBV3-2	TRBJ1-4	.	.	CASSQGWASEKLFF	TGTGCCAGCAGCCAAGGTTGGGCCTCGGAAAAACTGTTTTTT
TRBV5-1	TRBJ1-2	.	.	CASTLSRGRGDGYTF	TGCGCCAGCACCCTTTCAAGAGGGCGGGGGGATGGCTACACCTTC
TRBV19	TRBJ2-1	.	.	CASTPGGPTYNEQFF	TGTGCCAGTACCCCGGGGGGCCCTACCTACAATGAGCAGTTCTTC
TRBV18	TRBJ2-2	TRBD1	.	CASSPGQGNTGELFF	TGTGCCAGCTCACCGGGACAGGGGAACACCGGGGAGCTGTTTTTT
TRBV3-1/TRBV3-2	TRBJ2-3	TRBD2	.	CASSQDGRGADTQYF	TGTGCCAGCAGCCAAGACGGGAGGGGCGCAGATACGCAGTATTTT
TRBV29-1	TRBJ2-1	TRBD1	.	CSVLGQGLSEQFF	TGCAGCGTTTTGGGACAGGGACTGAGTGAGCAGTTCTTC
TRBV7-2	TRBJ1-2	.	.	CASSLAGAGAGPSRGYTF	TGTGCCAGCAGCTTAGCTGGGGCGGGAGCCGGTCCTTCTAGAGGCTACACCTTC
TRBV4-2	TRBJ2-2	.	.	CASSQEIWQGTGELFF	TGTGCCAGCAGCCAAGAGATCTGGCAGGGGACCGGGGAGCTGTTTTTT
TRBV20-1	TRBJ1-2	.	.	CSASGWEGDGYTF	TGCAGTGCTAGTGGCTGGGAGGGGGATGGCTACACCTTC
TRBV30	TRBJ1-1	.	.	CAGIRGRTDAFF	TGTGCCGGGATCAGGGGTCGGACGGACGCTTTCTTT
TRBV3-1/TRBV3-2	TRBJ2-2	.	once	CASSQQGAGELFF	TGTGCCAGCAGCCAACAAGGAGCCGGGGAGCTGTTTTTT
TRBV12-3/TRBV12-4	TRBJ2-1	.	.	CASSQPTTEQFF	TGTGCCAGCAGCCAGCCGACAACTGAGCAGTTCTTC
TRBV7-9	TRBJ2-7	.	.	CASSSDSFYEQYF	TGTGCCAGCAGCTCGGACAGTTTCTACGAGCAGTACTTC
TRBV5-8	TRBJ1-2	.	.	CASSLAFQRAYGYTF	TGTGCCAGCAGCTTGGCTTTTCAACGAGCTTATGGCTACACCTTC
TRBV2	TRBJ2-2	.	.	CASSGSGGFGELFF	TGTGCCAGCAGTGGTTCCGGGGGATTCGGGGAGCTGTTTTTT
TRBV6-4	TRBJ1-1	TRBD1	many	CASSAETGGTEAFF	TGTGCCAGCAGTGCGGAGACAGGGGGGACTGAAGCTTTCTTT
TRBV5-5	TRBJ2-7	.	once	CASSGSEQYF	TGTGCCAGCAGCGGGAGCGAGCAGTACTTC
TRBV13	TRBJ2-1	TRBD1	.	CASSPRGRVYNEQFF	TGTGCCAGCAGCCCAAGGGGGCGGGTCTACAATGAGCAGTTCTTC
TRBV18	TRBJ1-6	TRBD1	.	CASSPAGQSYNSPLHF	TGTGCCAGCTCACCCGCGGGACAGAGCTATAATTCACCCCTCCACTTT
TRBV7-2	TRBJ2-5	.	once	CASSFPPGGVGGETQYF	TGTGCCAGCAGCTTCCCCCCGGGCGGCGTGGGAGGAGAGACCCAGTACTTC
TRBV7-2	TRBJ1-4	.	.	CASSLGGSEKLFF	TGTGCCAGCAGCTTAGGCGGGAGTGAAAAACTGTTTTTT
TRBV29-1	TRBJ2-7	TRBD1	.	CSVVGQGVREQYF	TGCAGCGTTGTTGGACAGGGGGTGCGCGAGCAGTACTTC
TRBV12-3/TRBV12-4	TRBJ2-2	.	.	CATDSGWAGELFF	TGTGCCACCGACTCCGGGTGGGCCGGGGAGCTGTTTTTT
TRBV7-2	TRBJ2-3	TRBD2	once	CASSLTSGGIGTDTQYF	TGTGCCAGCAGCTTGACTAGCGGGGGGATAGGCACAGATACGCAGTATTTT
TRBV7-2	TRBJ2-7	TRBD2	.	CASSTALAGGTEQYF	TGTGCCAGCAGCACAGCACTAGCGGGAGGTACCGAGCAGTACTTC